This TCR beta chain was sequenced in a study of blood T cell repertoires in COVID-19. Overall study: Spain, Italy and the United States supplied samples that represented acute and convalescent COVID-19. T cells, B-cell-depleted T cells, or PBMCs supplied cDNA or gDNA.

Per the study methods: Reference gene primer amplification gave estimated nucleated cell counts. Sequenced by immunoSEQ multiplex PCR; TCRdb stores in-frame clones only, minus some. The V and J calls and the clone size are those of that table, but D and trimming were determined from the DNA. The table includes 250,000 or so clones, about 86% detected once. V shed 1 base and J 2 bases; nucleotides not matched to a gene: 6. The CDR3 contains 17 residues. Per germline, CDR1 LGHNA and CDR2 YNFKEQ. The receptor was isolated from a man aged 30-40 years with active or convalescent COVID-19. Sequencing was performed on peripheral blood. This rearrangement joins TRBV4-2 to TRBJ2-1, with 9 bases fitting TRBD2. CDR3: CASSQGSASGTYNEQFF. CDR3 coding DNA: TGTGCCAGCAGCCAAGGTTCCGCTAGCGGGACCTACAATGAGCAGTTCTTC.